The 18 T cell receptor beta chains below were found in one sample sequenced in a study of cytomegalovirus exposure and HLA in healthy donors. Use of 60 Vbeta and 13 Jbeta primers characterized the PCR. Sequencing used immunoSEQ multiplex PCR; TCRdb keeps in-frame clones, though not all of them. The data hold roughly 89,000 clones, with 65% observed a single time. Sequencing was done on a sample of PBMCs. These receptors were collected from a woman in her fifties or sixties in good health and CMV-seropositive.

V gene TRBV7-3 combines with J gene TRBJ2-1; 13 positions agree with TRBD2. The germline gives CDR1 SGHTA, CDR2 FQGTGA. The CDR3 has 17 amino acids. V shed 0 bases and J 9 bases; nucleotides not matched to a gene: 8. The CDR3 region is CASSLTVLAGGPGEQFF. CDR3 DNA sequence: TGTGCCAGCAGCTTAACTGTACTAGCGGGGGGGCCCGGTGAGCAGTTCTTC. The variable domain in full, with the rest retrieved from reference TRBV7-3 and TRBJ2-1, is GAGVSQTPSNKVTEKGKYVELRCDPISGHTALYWYRQSLGQGPEFLIYFQGTGAADDSGLPNDRFFAVRPEGSVSTLKIQRTERGDSAVYLCASSLTVLAGGPGEQFFGPGTRLTVL.

This clone was observed a handful of times. The chain combines TRBV7-2 with TRBJ1-1; 10 bases align to TRBD1. This CDR3 is built from 18 residues. The V gene's germline CDR1 is SGHTA and CDR2 FQGNSA. Trimming took 3 bases from V and 0 from J; bases not matched to a gene: 10. CDR3 bases: TGTGCCAGCAGCTTGGGTCGGGGACAGGGGCCTCTGAACACTGAAGCTTTCTTT. Translating gives CASSLGRGQGPLNTEAFF.

In this sample, this clone turned up a few times. At one end the junction does not follow the germline gene, possibly because of a read error. The V and J genes are TRBV7-9 and TRBJ1-2; D is ambiguous. The CDR3 covers 14 residues. Germline V lookup: CDR1 SEHNR, CDR2 FQNEAQ (reference sequence). The chain's CDR3 is CSSVDGGINYGYTF. Here the CDR3 DNA reads TGTTCCAGCGTCGACGGAGGAATTAACTATGGCTACACCTTC.

This clone was counted a few times. The chain uses TRBV15 and TRBJ2-5; 7 nucleotides line up with TRBD1. Germline values: CDR1 LNHNV, CDR2 YYDKDF (reference sequence). The CDR3 totals 12 residues. Losses at the gene ends were 8 bases for V and 0 bases for J; bases not matched to a gene: 0. CDR3 nucleotide sequence: TGTGCCACCGGACAGGACCAAGAGACCCAGTACTTC. It codes for CATGQDQETQYF. Looking up the rest from reference TRBV15 and TRBJ2-5 gives the full variable domain: DAMVIQNPRYQVTQFGKPVTLSCSQTLNHNVMYWYQQKSSQAPKLLFHYYDKDFNNEADTPDNFQSRRPNTSFCFLDIRSPGLGDTAMYLCATGQDQETQYFGPGTRLLVL.

This rearrangement joins TRBV10-2 to TRBJ1-6; 8 bases align to TRBD1. The CDR3 is made up of 16 amino acids. Trimming removed 8 bases from V and 6 bases from J; junction bases left unmatched: 12. Germline CDR1 and CDR2: WSHSY and SAAADI. DNA of the CDR3: TGCGCCAGCGTTCCGGGACAGGAGGCTGGTAATTCACCCCTCCACTTT. It encodes CASVPGQEAGNSPLHF.

The chain is built from TRBV10-3 and TRBJ1-2; D is ambiguous. The CDR3 runs to 15 residues. Trimming removed 4 bases at V and 2 bases at J, with 14 bases between. Germline V gene data show CDR1 as ENHRY and CDR2 as SYGVKD. Here the CDR3 reads CAISGTPPGNYGYTF. The CDR3 DNA follows: TGTGCCATCAGTGGAACCCCCCCGGGAAACTATGGCTACACCTTC.

V gene TRBV2 combines with J gene TRBJ1-5, with a possible D match to TRBD1 (6 bases). The V end lost 4 bases, the J end lost 4 bases, and 8 bases lay between the germline ends. Germline-derived CDR1 and CDR2 are SNHLY and FYNNEI. The CDR3 consists of 13 residues. CDR3 in DNA: TGTGCCAGCAGTGGGCAGGGGAATCAGCCCCAGCATTTT. This encodes CASSGQGNQPQHF. The variable domain in full, with the rest retrieved from reference TRBV2 and TRBJ1-5, is EPEVTQTPSHQVTQMGQEVILRCVPISNHLYFYWYRQILGQKVEFLVSFYNNEISEKSEIFDDQFSVERPDGSNFTLKIRSTKLEDSAMYFCASSGQGNQPQHFGDGTRLSIL.

The V call is TRBV19, the J call TRBJ1-4; possibly TRBD1 for D (6 bases). This CDR3 spans 14 amino acids. V lost 3 bases and J 5 bases, leaving 10 bases between the germline ends. CDR1 is LNHDA, CDR2 SQIVND, per germline (reference sequence). Here the CDR3 reads CASSMDRVNEKLFF. CDR3 nucleotides: TGTGCCAGTAGTATGGACAGAGTGAATGAAAAACTGTTTTTT.

This chain joins TRBV7-9 and TRBJ1-2; TRBD1 matches at 8 bases. The trim removed 0 bases at V and 7 bases at J, leaving 1 base unmatched. Germline loops: CDR1 SEHNR, CDR2 FQNEAQ (reference sequence). The CDR3 runs 13 residues. The CDR3 bases are TGTGCCAGCAGCTTAGCGACAGGGGCTGGCTACACCTTC. Amino acid sequence: CASSLATGAGYTF.

The chain has TRBV7-2 and TRBJ1-2; TRBD1 matches 8 bases. Germline V gene sequence: CDR1 SGHTA, CDR2 FQGNSA. V lost 1 base, J lost 8 bases, and 15 bases stayed unmatched. The CDR3 has 17 amino acids. CDR3 protein: CASSLGRPGGGSRGYTF. The CDR3 region has the DNA TGTGCCAGCAGCTTAGGGCGTCCAGGGGGCGGGTCAAGAGGCTACACCTTC.

The V and J genes are TRBV30 and TRBJ1-1; no clear D. Trimming cost V 0 bases and J 7 bases, with 12 bases left between them. Germline CDR1 is GTSNPN and CDR2 is SVGIG (reference sequence). CDR3 length: 13 residues. CDR3 sequence: CAWSVRRTGEAFF. CDR3 bases: TGTGCCTGGAGTGTCCGGAGGACGGGTGAAGCTTTCTTT.

V usage is TRBV2 and J usage is TRBJ2-7; D might be TRBD1 (5 bases). CDR3 size: 14 residues. Germline CDR1 and CDR2: SNHLY and FYNNEI. The V end was cut by 8 bases, the J end by 2 bases, with 16 bases between. CDR3: CASVDSQGTYEQYF. The CDR3 DNA is TGTGCCAGCGTAGACAGTCAAGGCACCTACGAGCAGTACTTC.

The chain recombines TRBV5-1 with TRBJ2-1, with 7 bases aligning to TRBD1. The germline V gene encodes CDR1 SGHRS and CDR2 YFSETQ. This CDR3 spans 14 amino acids. The J segment lost 6 bases and the V segment lost 4 bases, leaving 7 bases of the junction unmatched. CDR3: CASSLSGQPNEQFF. CDR3 nucleotide sequence: TGCGCCAGCAGCCTATCGGGACAGCCCAATGAGCAGTTCTTC.

The chain couples TRBV7-2 to TRBJ1-1, with D perhaps matching TRBD1 (5 bases). The CDR3 is made up of 12 amino acids. V lost 3 bases and J lost 10, with 12 bases in between. CDR1 is SGHTA and CDR2 is FQGNSA in the germline V gene. The CDR3 region has the DNA TGTGCCAGCAGCTTGAAGGGGCAAGCAGCTTTCTTT. Its translation is CASSLKGQAAFF.

In this sample, this clone turned up a few times. The V call is TRBV2, the J call TRBJ1-6; no definite D call. Germline V gene sequence: CDR1 SNHLY, CDR2 FYNNEI. V was shortened by 4 bases and J by 0 bases, with 10 bases between the two germline ends. CDR3 length: 16 amino acids. Written as DNA, the CDR3 is TGTGCCAGCAGTGGGGCCTTGAGCTCCTATAATTCACCCCTCCACTTT. Encoded protein: CASSGALSSYNSPLHF.

Only one count was recorded for this clone. The CDR3 sequence is CASRAGDRTNQPQHF. The DNA of the CDR3 is TGTGCCAGCAGAGCAGGGGATAGAACAAATCAGCCCCAGCATTTT. V usage is TRBV2 and J usage is TRBJ1-5; D perhaps matches TRBD1 (6 bases). Germline V gives CDR1 SNHLY, CDR2 FYNNEI. Trimming took 6 bases from V and 4 from J, leaving 16 bases between them. This CDR3 spans 15 amino acids.

The chain couples TRBV5-1 to TRBJ2-1, with 10 bases matching TRBD2. V lost 4 bases, J lost 7 bases, and 8 bases stayed unmatched. CDR3 length equals 15 residues. Germline loops: CDR1 SGHRS, CDR2 YFSETQ. The DNA of the CDR3 is TGCGCCAGCAGCCGAACCGGGACTAGCGAAAATGAGCAGTTCTTC. Protein product: CASSRTGTSENEQFF.

This chain connects TRBV5-6 to TRBJ2-5; D is perhaps TRBD2 (6 bases). The V end was cut by 0 bases, the J end by 8 bases, with 17 bases between. CDR1 is SGHDT and CDR2 is YYEEEE in the germline V gene. This CDR3 comprises 15 residues. The CDR3 here is CASSLGGLKRVTQYF. DNA for the CDR3: TGTGCCAGCAGCTTGGGGGGATTAAAGCGGGTAACCCAGTACTTC.